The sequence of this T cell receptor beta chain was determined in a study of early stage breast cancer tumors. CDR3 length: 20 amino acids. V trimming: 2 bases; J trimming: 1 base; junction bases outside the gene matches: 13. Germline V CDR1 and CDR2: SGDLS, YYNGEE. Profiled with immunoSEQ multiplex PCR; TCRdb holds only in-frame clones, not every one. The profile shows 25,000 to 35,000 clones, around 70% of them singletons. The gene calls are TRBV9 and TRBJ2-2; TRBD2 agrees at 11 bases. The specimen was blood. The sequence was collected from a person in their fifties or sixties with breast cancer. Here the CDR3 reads CASSVSSGRSVKGNTGELFF. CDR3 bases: TGTGCCAGCAGCGTGTCTAGCGGGAGGTCGGTGAAGGGGAACACCGGGGAGCTGTTTTTT.